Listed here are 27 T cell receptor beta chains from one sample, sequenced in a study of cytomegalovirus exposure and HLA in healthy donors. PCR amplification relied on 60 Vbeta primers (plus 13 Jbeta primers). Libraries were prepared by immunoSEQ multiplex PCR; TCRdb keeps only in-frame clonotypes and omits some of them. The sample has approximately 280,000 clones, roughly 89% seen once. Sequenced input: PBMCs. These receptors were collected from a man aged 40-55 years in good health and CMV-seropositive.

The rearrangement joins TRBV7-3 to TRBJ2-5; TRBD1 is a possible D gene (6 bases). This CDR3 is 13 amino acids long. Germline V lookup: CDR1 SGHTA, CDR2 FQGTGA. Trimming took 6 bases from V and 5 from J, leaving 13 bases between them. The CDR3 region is CASSSQGSETQYF. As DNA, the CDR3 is TGTGCCAGCAGTTCCCAGGGGTCGGAGACCCAGTACTTC.

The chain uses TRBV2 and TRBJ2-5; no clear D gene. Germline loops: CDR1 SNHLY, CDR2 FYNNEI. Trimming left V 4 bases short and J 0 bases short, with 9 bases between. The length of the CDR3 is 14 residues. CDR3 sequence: CASSGYSYQETQYF. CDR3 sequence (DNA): TGTGCCAGCAGTGGTTATTCGTACCAAGAGACCCAGTACTTC.

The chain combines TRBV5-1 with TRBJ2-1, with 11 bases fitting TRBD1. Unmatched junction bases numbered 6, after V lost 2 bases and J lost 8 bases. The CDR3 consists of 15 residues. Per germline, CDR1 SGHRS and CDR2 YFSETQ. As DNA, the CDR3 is TGCGCCAGCAGCTTTACAGGACAGGGGGCTCATGAGCAGTTCTTC. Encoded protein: CASSFTGQGAHEQFF.

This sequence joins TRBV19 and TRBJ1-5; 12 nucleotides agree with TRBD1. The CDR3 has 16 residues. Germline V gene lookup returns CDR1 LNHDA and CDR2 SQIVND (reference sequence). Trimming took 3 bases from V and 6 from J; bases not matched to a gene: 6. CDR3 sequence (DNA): TGTGCCAGTAGTATGTCCCGGGACAGGGGGCGTCAGCCCCAGCATTTT. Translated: CASSMSRDRGRQPQHF.

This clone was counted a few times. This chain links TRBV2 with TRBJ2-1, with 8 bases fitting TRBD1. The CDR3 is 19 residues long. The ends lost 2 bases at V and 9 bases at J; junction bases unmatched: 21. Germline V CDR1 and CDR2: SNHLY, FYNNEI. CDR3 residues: CASSENIPVDRGPLGEQFF. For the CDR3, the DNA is TGTGCCAGCAGTGAAAATATCCCGGTCGACAGGGGCCCCTTAGGTGAGCAGTTCTTC.

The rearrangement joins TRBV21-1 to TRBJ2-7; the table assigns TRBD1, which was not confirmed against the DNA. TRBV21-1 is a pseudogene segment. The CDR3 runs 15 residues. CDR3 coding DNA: TGTGCCAGCAGCAAAGAGAAACACCTCTCCTACGAGCAGTACTTC. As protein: CASSKEKHLSYEQYF.

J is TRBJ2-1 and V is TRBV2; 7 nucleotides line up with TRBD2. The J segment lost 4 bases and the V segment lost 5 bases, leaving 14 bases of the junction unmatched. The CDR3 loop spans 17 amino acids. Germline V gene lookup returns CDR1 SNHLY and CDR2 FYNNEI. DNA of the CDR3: TGTGCCAGCAGTCCCCTTCCTGGGGCTAGCGGTTACAATGAGCAGTTCTTC. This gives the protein CASSPLPGASGYNEQFF.

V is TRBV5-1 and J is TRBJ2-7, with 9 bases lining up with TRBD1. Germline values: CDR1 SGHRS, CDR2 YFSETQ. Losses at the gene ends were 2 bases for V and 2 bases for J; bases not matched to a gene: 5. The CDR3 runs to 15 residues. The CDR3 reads CASSFGGQGTYEQYF. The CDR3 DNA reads TGCGCCAGCAGCTTTGGGGGACAGGGTACCTACGAGCAGTACTTC.

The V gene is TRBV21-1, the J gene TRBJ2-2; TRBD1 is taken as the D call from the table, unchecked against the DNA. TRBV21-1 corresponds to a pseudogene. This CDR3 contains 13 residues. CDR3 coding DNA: TGTGCCAGCAGCAAGGTGGGCCCCGGGGAGCTGTTTTTT. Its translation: CASSKVGPGELFF.

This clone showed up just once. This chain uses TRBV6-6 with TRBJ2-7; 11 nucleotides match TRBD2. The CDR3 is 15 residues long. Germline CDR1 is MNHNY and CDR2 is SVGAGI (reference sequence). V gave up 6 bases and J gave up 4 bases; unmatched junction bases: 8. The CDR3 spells CASSTTSGSLYEQYF. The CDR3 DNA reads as TGTGCCAGCAGCACCACTAGCGGGAGTTTGTACGAGCAGTACTTC.

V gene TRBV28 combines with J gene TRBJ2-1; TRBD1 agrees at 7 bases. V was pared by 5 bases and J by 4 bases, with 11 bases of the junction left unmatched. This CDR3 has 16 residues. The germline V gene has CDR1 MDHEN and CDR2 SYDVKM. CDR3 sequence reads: CASSPHPGGSYNEQFF. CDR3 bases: TGTGCCAGCAGTCCACATCCAGGGGGTTCGTACAATGAGCAGTTCTTC.

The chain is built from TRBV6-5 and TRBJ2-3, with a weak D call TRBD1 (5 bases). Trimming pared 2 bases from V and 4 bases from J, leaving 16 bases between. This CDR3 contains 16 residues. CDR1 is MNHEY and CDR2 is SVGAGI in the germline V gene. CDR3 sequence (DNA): TGTGCCAGCAGTTACGCCCAGGGCCTAAAGGCAGATACGCAGTATTTT. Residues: CASSYAQGLKADTQYF.

The CDR3: CASSVPGQGRINYGYTF. DNA for the CDR3: TGTGCCAGCAGCGTTCCGGGACAGGGGCGCATTAACTATGGCTACACCTTC. The chain has TRBV7-2 and TRBJ1-2; 10 positions agree with TRBD1. The CDR3 loop spans 17 amino acids. V lost 5 bases, J lost 1 base, and 10 bases stayed unmatched. The V gene's germline CDR1 is SGHTA and CDR2 FQGNSA.

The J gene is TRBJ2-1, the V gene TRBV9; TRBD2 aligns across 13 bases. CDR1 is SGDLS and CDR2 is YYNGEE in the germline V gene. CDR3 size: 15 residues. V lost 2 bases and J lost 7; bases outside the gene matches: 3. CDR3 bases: TGTGCCAGCAGCGTCCCGACTAGCGGGAGGAATGAGCAGTTCTTC. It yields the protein CASSVPTSGRNEQFF.

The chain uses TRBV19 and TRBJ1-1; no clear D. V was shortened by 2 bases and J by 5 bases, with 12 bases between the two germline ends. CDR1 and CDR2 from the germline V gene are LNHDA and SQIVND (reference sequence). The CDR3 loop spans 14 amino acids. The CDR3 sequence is CASSIKIRGTEAFF. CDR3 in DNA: TGTGCCAGTAGTATAAAGATCCGGGGAACTGAAGCTTTCTTT. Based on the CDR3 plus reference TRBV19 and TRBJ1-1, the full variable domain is DGGITQSPKYLFRKEGQNVTLSCEQNLNHDAMYWYRQDPGQGLRLIYYSQIVNDFQKGDIAEGYSVSREKKESFPLTVTSAQKNPTAFYLCASSIKIRGTEAFFGQGTRLTVV.

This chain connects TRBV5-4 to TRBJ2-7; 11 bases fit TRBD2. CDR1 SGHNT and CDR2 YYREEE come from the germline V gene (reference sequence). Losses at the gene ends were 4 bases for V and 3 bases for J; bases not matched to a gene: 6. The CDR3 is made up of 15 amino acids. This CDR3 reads CASSPMTSGNYEQYF. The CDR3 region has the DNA TGTGCCAGCAGCCCGATGACTAGCGGGAACTACGAGCAGTACTTC.

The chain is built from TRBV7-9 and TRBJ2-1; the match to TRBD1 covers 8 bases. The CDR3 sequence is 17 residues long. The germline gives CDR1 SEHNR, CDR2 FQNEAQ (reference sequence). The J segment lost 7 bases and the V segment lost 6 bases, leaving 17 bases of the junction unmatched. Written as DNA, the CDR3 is TGTGCCAGCAGAAGTCTTGAGGCAGCAGGGGGCTGGAATGAGCAGTTCTTC. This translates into CASRSLEAAGGWNEQFF.

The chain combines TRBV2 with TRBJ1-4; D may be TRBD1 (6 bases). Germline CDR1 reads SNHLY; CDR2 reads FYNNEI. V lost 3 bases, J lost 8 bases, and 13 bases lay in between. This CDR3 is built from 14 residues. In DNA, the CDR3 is TGTGCCAGCAGTGAGTCCAGGGGTGGGGAAAAACTGTTTTTT. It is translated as CASSESRGGEKLFF. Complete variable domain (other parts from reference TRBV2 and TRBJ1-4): EPEVTQTPSHQVTQMGQEVILRCVPISNHLYFYWYRQILGQKVEFLVSFYNNEISEKSEIFDDQFSVERPDGSNFTLKIRSTKLEDSAMYFCASSESRGGEKLFFGSGTQLSVL.

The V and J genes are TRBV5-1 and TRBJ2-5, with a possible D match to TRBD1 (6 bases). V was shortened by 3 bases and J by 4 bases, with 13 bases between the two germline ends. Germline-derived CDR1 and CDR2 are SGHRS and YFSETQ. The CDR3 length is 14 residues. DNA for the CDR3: TGCGCCAGCAGCTCCCAGGGGTCCGGAGAGACCCAGTACTTC. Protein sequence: CASSSQGSGETQYF.

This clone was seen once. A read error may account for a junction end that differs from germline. CDR3 in amino acids: CASSEAAGLAQVSYEQYF. CDR3 nucleotide sequence: TGTGCTAGCAGCGAGGCGGCTGGACTGGCCCAAGTCTCCTACGAGCAGTACTTC. This chain joins TRBV7-7 and TRBJ2-7, with D possibly matching TRBD2 (5 bases). The CDR3 contains 18 residues. CDR1 SSHAT and CDR2 FNYEAQ come from the germline V gene (reference sequence).

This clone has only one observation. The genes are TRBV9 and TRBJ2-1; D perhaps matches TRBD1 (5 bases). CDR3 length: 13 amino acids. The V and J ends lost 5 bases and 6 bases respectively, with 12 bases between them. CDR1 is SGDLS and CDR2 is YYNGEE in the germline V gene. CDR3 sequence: CASRAETGNEQFF. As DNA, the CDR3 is TGTGCCAGCAGAGCCGAAACAGGCAATGAGCAGTTCTTC.

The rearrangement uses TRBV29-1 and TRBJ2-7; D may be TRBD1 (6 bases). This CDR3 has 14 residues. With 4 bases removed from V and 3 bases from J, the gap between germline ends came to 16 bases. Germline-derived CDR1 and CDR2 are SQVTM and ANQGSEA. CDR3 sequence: CSVVMYGQNYEQYF. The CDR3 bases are TGCAGCGTTGTAATGTACGGACAGAACTACGAGCAGTACTTC.

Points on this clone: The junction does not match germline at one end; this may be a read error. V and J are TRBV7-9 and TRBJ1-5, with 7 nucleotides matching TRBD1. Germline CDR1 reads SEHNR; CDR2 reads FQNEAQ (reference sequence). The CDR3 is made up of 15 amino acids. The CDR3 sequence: CSSSSYRDSDQPQHF. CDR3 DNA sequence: TGTTCCAGCAGCTCATACCGGGACAGCGATCAGCCCCAGCATTTT.

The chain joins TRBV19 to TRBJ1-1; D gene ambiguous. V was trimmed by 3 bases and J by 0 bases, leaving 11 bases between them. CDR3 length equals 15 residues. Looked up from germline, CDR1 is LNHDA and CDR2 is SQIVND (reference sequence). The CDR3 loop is CASSISLLMNTEAFF. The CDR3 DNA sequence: TGTGCCAGTAGTATTTCCCTACTGATGAACACTGAAGCTTTCTTT.

The CDR3 region has the DNA TGTGCCAGCAGCTCCTTCGAAAGCCAGGGGACAGATACGCAGTATTTT. This translates into CASSSFESQGTDTQYF. V is TRBV27 and J is TRBJ2-3, with D maybe TRBD1 (6 bases). V dropped 6 bases and J dropped 3 bases, with 19 bases sitting between them. The germline V gene has CDR1 MNHEY and CDR2 SMNVEV (reference sequence). The CDR3 length is 16 residues.

The CDR3: CASSSQPVRGYTF. For the CDR3, the DNA is TGTGCCAGCAGTTCGCAACCAGTACGTGGCTACACCTTC. J is TRBJ1-2 and V is TRBV28, with D unresolved. The germline V and J ends were trimmed by 4 bases and 7 bases, with 13 bases remaining between them. From germline, CDR1 is MDHEN and CDR2 SYDVKM. The CDR3 is 13 amino acids.

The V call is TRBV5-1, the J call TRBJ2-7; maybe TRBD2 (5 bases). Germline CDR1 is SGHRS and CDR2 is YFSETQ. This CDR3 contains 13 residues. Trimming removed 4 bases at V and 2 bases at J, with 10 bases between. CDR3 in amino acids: CASSAGRAYEQYF. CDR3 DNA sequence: TGCGCCAGCAGCGCGGGCCGGGCCTACGAGCAGTACTTC.